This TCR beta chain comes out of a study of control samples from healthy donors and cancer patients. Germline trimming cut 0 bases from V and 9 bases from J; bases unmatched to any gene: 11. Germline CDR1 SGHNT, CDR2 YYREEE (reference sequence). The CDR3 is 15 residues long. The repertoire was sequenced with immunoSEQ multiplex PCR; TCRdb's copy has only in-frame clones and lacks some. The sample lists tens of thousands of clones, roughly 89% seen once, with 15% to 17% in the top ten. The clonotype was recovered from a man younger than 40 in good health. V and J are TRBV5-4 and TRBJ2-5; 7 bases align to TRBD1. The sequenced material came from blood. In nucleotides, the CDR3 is TGTGCCAGCAGCTTGGCCGGGACAGCTATAGGGGCCCAGTACTTC. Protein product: CASSLAGTAIGAQYF.